This paragraph reports one T cell receptor (beta chain). Antigen unknown. The junction does not match germline at one end; this may be a read error. Amplification targeted the TCR beta CDR3 regions, with RNA transcripts as the source material. HTBI primers were used in a first-round RT-PCR, which preceded a second-round multiplex PCR. TCRdb reanalysed the multiplex PCR reads using MiXCR and keeps one entry per CDR3 protein. The sample lists roughly 480,000 distinct CDR3 sequences, about an eighth occurring once. Enrollment excluded any patients with other autoimmune diseases, uncontrolled infections, pregnancy or lactation. Orbital computed tomography, thyroid ultrasound, TRAb, serum thyroxine and clinical symptoms formed the basis of diagnosis. The source of the sample is a study of Graves' ophthalmopathy and Graves' hyperthyroidism. Study findings and constraints: With around 69% sensitivity and 72% to 85% specificity, the model predicted ophthalmopathy progression. Ophthalmopathy cases were distinguished from stable hyperthyroidism by a 13-signature model, reaching just over 85% sensitivity and around 83% specificity.

The CDR3 covers 16 residues. Looked up from germline, CDR1 is SGHAT and CDR2 is FQNNGV. The chain employs TRBV11-2 and TRBJ2-7, with D possibly matching TRBD2 (5 bases). Sequencing input: blood. This TCR derives from a woman aged 25 to 45 with Graves' ophthalmopathy. CDR3 sequence: CASSAGSPDFSYERYF. CDR3 DNA sequence: TGTGCCAGCAGCGCCGGGTCCCCGGACTTCTCCTACGAGCGGTACTTC.